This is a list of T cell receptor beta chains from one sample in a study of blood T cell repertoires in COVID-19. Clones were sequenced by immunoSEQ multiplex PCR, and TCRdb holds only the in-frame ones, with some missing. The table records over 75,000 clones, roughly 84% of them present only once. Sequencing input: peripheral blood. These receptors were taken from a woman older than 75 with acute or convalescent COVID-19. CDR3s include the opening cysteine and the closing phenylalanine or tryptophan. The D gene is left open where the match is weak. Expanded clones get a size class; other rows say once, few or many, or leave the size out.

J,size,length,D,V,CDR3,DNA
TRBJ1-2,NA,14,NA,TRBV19,CASTLSRGNYGYTF,TGTGCCAGTACCCTCTCCCGAGGGAACTATGGCTACACCTTC
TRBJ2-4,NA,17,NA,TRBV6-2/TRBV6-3,CASSYVAGTLAKNIQYF,TGTGCCAGCAGTTACGTCGCGGGCACCCTAGCCAAAAACATTCAGTACTTC
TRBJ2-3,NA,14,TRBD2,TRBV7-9,CASRVAGFSDTQYF,TGTGCCAGCAGGGTAGCGGGGTTTTCAGATACGCAGTATTTT
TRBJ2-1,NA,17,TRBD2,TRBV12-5,CASGLRLAGGPIDEQFF,TGTGCTAGTGGTTTGCGGCTAGCGGGGGGGCCAATCGATGAGCAGTTCTTC
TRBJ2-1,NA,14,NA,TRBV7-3,CASSRSGASNEQFF,TGTGCCAGCAGCAGATCAGGTGCCTCCAATGAGCAGTTCTTC
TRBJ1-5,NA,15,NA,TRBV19,CASSIAFREGLPQHF,TGTGCCAGTAGTATAGCATTCAGGGAGGGGTTGCCCCAGCATTTT
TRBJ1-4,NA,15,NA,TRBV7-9,CASSLFLAANEKLFF,TGTGCCAGCAGCTTGTTCTTGGCGGCTAATGAAAAACTGTTTTTT
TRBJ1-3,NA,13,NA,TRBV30,CAWQTNSGNTIYF,TGTGCCTGGCAGACAAACTCTGGAAACACCATATATTTT
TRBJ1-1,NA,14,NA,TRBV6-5,CASSPFAGNTEAFF,TGTGCCAGCAGCCCCTTCGCGGGGAACACTGAAGCTTTCTTT
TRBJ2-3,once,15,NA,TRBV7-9,CASRSSGNLADTQYF,TGTGCCAGCAGATCCTCAGGGAATCTGGCAGATACGCAGTATTTT
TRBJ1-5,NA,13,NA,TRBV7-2,CASSLGRDQPQHF,TGTGCCAGCAGCTTAGGACGGGATCAGCCCCAGCATTTT
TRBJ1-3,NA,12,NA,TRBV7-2,CASGGRGNTIYF,TGTGCCAGCGGGGGCAGGGGAAACACCATATATTTT
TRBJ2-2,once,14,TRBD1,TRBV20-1,CSASAGTVLGELFF,TGCAGTGCTAGTGCCGGGACAGTTCTCGGGGAGCTGTTTTTT
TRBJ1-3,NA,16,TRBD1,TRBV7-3,CASSVGQGPRGNTIYF,TGTGCCAGCAGCGTGGGACAGGGGCCCCGTGGAAACACCATATATTTT
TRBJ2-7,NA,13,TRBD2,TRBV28,CASGRASPYEQYF,TGTGCCAGCGGGAGGGCTTCCCCCTACGAGCAGTACTTC
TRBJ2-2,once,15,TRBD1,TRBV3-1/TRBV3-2,CASSRQGPGTGELFF,TGTGCCAGCAGCCGACAGGGCCCGGGCACCGGGGAGCTGTTTTTT
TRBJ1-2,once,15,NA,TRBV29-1,CSVEPRVATNYGYTF,TGCAGCGTTGAACCCCGTGTGGCAACTAACTATGGCTACACCTTC
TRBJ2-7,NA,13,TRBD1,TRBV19,CASSPGQPLEQYF,TGTGCCAGTAGTCCGGGACAGCCCTTGGAGCAGTACTTC
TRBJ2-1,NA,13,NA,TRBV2,CASSPTGFNEQFF,TGTGCCAGCAGTCCGACAGGATTCAATGAGCAGTTCTTC
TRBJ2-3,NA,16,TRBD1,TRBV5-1,CASSGNRGRSTDTQYF,TGCGCCAGCAGCGGAAACAGGGGGCGAAGCACAGATACGCAGTATTTT
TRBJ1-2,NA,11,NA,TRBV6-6,CASTQQGGLTF,TGTGCCAGCACTCAACAGGGAGGGCTTACCTTC
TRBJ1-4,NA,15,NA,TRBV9,CASSVGGGDTEKLFF,TGTGCCAGCAGCGTAGGTGGGGGGGACACTGAAAAACTGTTTTTT
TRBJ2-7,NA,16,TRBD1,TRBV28,CASSLIGTGGIHEQYF,TGTGCCAGCAGTTTAATTGGAACAGGGGGCATCCACGAGCAGTACTTC
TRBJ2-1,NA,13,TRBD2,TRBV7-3,CASSRAGVNEQFF,TGTGCCAGCAGCCGAGCGGGAGTCAATGAGCAGTTCTTC
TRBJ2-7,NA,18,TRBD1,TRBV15,CATSRGGALDRGRNEQYF,TGTGCCACCAGCAGAGGTGGAGCCCTCGACAGGGGGCGAAACGAGCAGTACTTC
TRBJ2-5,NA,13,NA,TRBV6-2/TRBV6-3,CASSYLGAETQYF,TGTGCCAGCAGTTACCTGGGGGCGGAGACCCAGTACTTC
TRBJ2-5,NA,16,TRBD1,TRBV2,CATDCLLQGAGETQYF,TGTGCCACAGACTGTCTCCTACAGGGGGCAGGGGAGACCCAGTACTTC
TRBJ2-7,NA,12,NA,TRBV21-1,CASGSISYEQYF,TGTGCCAGCGGGAGCATTTCCTACGAGCAGTACTTC
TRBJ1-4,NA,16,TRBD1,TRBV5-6,CASSLGTGAKYEKLFF,TGTGCCAGCAGCTTGGGGACAGGGGCAAAATACGAAAAACTGTTTTTT
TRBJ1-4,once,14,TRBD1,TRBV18,CASSTGTGPEKLFF,TGTGCCAGCTCAACCGGGACAGGCCCAGAAAAACTGTTTTTT
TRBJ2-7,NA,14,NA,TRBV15,CATSRGIGAYEQYF,TGTGCCACCAGCAGAGGGATCGGGGCCTACGAGCAGTACTTC
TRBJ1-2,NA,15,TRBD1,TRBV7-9,CASSLGTGSDYGYTF,TGTGCCAGCAGCTTAGGGACAGGGTCAGACTATGGCTACACCTTC
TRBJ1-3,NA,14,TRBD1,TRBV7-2,CASSQDRGHYTIYF,TGTGCCAGCAGCCAGGACAGGGGGCACTACACCATATATTTT
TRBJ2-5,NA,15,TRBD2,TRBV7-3,CASSLRRGGPETQYF,TGTGCCAGCAGCTTAAGGCGGGGGGGCCCCGAGACCCAGTACTTC
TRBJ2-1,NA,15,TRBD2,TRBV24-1,CATRGSGESYNEQFF,TGTGCCACCCGCGGGAGCGGGGAATCCTACAATGAGCAGTTCTTC
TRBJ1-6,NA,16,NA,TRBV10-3,CAISGGEGGANSPLHF,TGTGCCATCAGTGGGGGTGAGGGAGGGGCGAATTCACCCCTCCACTTT
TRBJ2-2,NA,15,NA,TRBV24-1,CATSDWSGYTGELFF,TGTGCCACCAGTGATTGGTCAGGGTACACCGGGGAGCTGTTTTTT
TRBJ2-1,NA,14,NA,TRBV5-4,CASSSQVSGEEQFF,TGTGCCAGCAGCTCCCAAGTTTCAGGGGAAGAGCAGTTCTTC
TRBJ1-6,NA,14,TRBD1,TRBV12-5,CASGRGQANSPLHF,TGTGCTAGTGGCCGGGGACAGGCTAATTCACCCCTCCACTTT
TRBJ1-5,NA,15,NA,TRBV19,CASRRGTAQNQPQHF,TGTGCCAGTAGAAGGGGGACCGCTCAGAATCAGCCCCAGCATTTT
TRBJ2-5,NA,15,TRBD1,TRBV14,CARNSGQEDQETQYF,TGTGCCAGGAACTCGGGACAGGAAGACCAGGAGACCCAGTACTTC
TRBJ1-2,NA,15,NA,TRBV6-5,CASNSGGRPNYGYTF,TGTGCCAGCAACAGCGGGGGGCGCCCCAACTATGGCTACACCTTC
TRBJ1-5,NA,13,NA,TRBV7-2,CASSFKGDQPQHF,TGTGCCAGCAGCTTTAAAGGGGATCAGCCCCAGCATTTT
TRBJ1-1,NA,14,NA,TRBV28,CASVSGSWNTEAFF,TGTGCCAGCGTCTCAGGGTCTTGGAACACTGAAGCTTTCTTT
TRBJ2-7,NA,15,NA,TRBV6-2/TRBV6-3,CASSLFSGLTNEQYF,TGTGCCAGCAGCCTCTTCTCAGGGCTAACGAACGAGCAGTACTTC
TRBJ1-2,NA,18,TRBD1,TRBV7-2,CASSYNRQGGLRGYGYTF,TGTGCCAGCAGCTACAATCGACAGGGCGGGTTGAGGGGGTATGGCTACACCTTC
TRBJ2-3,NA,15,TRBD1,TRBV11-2,CASSRTGGSSDTQYF,TGTGCCAGCAGCCGGACAGGGGGCAGTTCCGATACGCAGTATTTT
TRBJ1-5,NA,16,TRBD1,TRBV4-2,CASSLGGQGAGQPQHF,TGTGCCAGCAGCCTAGGGGGACAGGGGGCAGGTCAGCCCCAGCATTTT
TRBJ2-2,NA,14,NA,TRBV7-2,CASSSAANTGELFF,TGTGCCAGCAGCTCTGCAGCGAACACCGGGGAGCTGTTTTTT
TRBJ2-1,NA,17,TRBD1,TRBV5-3,CARRQTGYASSYNEQFF,TGTGCCAGAAGACAGACAGGGTATGCTAGCTCCTACAATGAGCAGTTCTTC
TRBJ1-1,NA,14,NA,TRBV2,CASSVGSLNTEAFF,TGTGCCAGCAGTGTGGGCAGTTTGAACACTGAAGCTTTCTTT
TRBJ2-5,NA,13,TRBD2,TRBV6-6,CATQAGGRPAQYF,TGTGCCACCCAGGCGGGGGGTCGTCCGGCCCAGTACTTC
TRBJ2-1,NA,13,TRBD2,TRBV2,CASSPPPGTREFF,TGTGCCAGCAGCCCCCCACCCGGGACTAGGGAGTTCTTC
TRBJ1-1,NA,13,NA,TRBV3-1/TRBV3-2,CASSPPGRSEAFF,TGTGCCAGCAGCCCCCCTGGCAGGTCTGAAGCTTTCTTT
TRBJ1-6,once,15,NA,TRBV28,CASNPSLHYNSPLHF,TGTGCCAGCAACCCTAGCCTACACTATAATTCACCCCTCCACTTT
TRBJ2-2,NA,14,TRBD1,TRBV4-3,CASSQDRGAGELFF,TGCGCCAGCAGCCAGGACAGGGGAGCCGGGGAGCTGTTTTTT
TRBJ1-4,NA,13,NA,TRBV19,CASSPPRYEKLFF,TGTGCCAGTAGTCCTCCTCGGTATGAAAAACTGTTTTTT